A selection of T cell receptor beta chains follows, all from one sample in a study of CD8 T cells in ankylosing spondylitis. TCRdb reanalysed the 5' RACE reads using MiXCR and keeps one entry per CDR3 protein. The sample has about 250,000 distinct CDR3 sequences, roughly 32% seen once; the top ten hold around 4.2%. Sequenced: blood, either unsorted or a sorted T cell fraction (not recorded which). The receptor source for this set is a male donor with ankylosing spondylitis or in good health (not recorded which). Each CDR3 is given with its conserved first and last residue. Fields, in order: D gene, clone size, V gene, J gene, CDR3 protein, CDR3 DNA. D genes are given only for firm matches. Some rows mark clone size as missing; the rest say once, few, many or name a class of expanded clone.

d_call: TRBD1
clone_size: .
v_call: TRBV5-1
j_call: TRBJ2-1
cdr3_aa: CASRGQGHEQFF
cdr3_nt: TGCGCCAGCAGGGGACAGGGGCATGAGCAGTTCTTC

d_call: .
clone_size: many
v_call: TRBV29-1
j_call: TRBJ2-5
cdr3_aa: CSVEDPGHYQETQYF
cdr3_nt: TGCAGCGTTGAAGATCCGGGACACTACCAAGAGACCCAGTACTTC

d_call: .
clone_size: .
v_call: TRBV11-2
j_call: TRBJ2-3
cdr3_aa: CASRGFLDTQYF
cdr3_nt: TGTGCCAGCAGGGGGTTCTTGGATACGCAGTATTTT

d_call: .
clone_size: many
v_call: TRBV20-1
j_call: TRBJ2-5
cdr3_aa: CSASGQGGTQYF
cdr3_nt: TGCAGTGCTAGTGGCCAGGGAGGGACCCAGTACTTC

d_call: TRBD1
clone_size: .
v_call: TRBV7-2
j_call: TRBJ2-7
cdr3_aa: CASSPDRDISEQYF
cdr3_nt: TGTGCCAGCAGCCCCGACAGGGATATTAGCGAGCAGTACTTC

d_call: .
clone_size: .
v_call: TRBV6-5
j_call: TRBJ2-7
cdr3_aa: CASSYGPDLTYEQYF
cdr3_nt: TGTGCCAGCAGTTACGGGCCCGATTTAACCTACGAGCAGTACTTC

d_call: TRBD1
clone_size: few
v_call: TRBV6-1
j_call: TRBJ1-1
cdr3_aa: CASSQLTGVTEAFF
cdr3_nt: TGTGCCAGCAGTCAACTGACAGGGGTCACTGAAGCTTTCTTT

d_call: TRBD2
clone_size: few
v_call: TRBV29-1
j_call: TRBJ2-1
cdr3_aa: CSVLLAGYEQFF
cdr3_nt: TGCAGCGTTCTACTAGCGGGCTATGAGCAGTTCTTC

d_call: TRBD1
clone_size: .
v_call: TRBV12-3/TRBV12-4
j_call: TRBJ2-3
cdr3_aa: CASSPTGASTDTQYF
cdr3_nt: TGTGCCAGCAGTCCGACAGGGGCTAGCACAGATACGCAGTATTTT

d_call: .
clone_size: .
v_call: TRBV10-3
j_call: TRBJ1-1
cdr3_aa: CAISGTDGVRLF
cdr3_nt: TGTGCCATCAGTGGAACCGACGGCGTCAGGTTGTTT

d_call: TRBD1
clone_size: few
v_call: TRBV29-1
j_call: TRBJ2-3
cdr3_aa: CSVEGDSHTDTQYF
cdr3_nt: TGCAGCGTTGAAGGGGACAGTCACACAGATACGCAGTATTTT

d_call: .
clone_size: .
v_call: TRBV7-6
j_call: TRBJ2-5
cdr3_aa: CASSLAGQQETQYF
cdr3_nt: TGTGCCAGCAGCTTAGCAGGACAGCAAGAGACCCAGTACTTC

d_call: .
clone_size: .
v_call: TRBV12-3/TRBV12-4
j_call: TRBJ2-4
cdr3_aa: CASSASRGLNIQYF
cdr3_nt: TGTGCCAGCAGCGCTTCGAGGGGCCTGAACATTCAGTACTTC